Listed here is a single TCR beta chain. This entry comes from a study of sequential checkpoint blockade in melanoma. Stated treatment: randomized to nivolumab then ipilimumab (arm A) or the reverse (arm B). Measured with immunoSEQ multiplex PCR; TCRdb has only the in-frame clones, and not every one. Of around 5,000 clones listed, roughly 80% are singletons. With 5 bases clipped from V and 3 bases from J, the junction kept 9 bases outside the gene matches. Germline-derived CDR1 and CDR2 are MNHNY and SVGAGI (reference sequence). There are 15 residues in the CDR3. The origin of this receptor is a human patient with melanoma. Some clones in this sample may be carry-over from other donors' samples. Source: CD8+ T cells sorted from blood (inferred from file names), taken from a patient given nivolumab and ipilimumab in sequence. The chain combines TRBV6-6 with TRBJ1-2; 7 bases are shared with TRBD1. The CDR3 is CASSPRGAGDYGYTF. The CDR3, as DNA: TGTGCCAGCAGTCCCAGGGGGGCCGGCGACTATGGCTACACCTTC.